The 8 T cell receptor beta chains reported below all come from one sample, sequenced in a study of Ad26.COV2.S vaccination and SARS-CoV-2 variants. Some clones are missing from TCRdb's copy, which holds only in-frame ones; the method was immunoSEQ multiplex PCR. Of under 400,000 clones in the sample, around 86% were seen once. Indicated treatment: around 19 received Ad26.COV2.S at low or high dose, single or two shots; about five received placebo; per-sample allocation not given. The investigators took samples on day 63 after the first vaccine or placebo injection. The sequenced sample was peripheral blood, obtained in a trial of Ad26.COV2.S vaccine versus placebo. These receptors came from a person aged 18-60 years who received the Ad26.COV2.S COVID-19 vaccine or a placebo.

This chain links TRBV27 with TRBJ2-1, with 9 nucleotides matching TRBD1. The CDR3 covers 15 residues. Looked up from germline, CDR1 is MNHEY and CDR2 is SMNVEV (reference sequence). Trimming removed 6 bases from V and 6 bases from J; junction bases left unmatched: 9. In DNA form, the CDR3 reads TGTGCCAGCAGCAGGACAGGGGAGCCCAGCAATGAGCAGTTCTTC. Its translation is CASSRTGEPSNEQFF.

This clone is a singleton in its sample. The chain is built from TRBV29-1 and TRBJ2-1, with 7 bases identical to TRBD1. The CDR3 consists of 12 residues. The V segment lost 6 bases and the J segment 6 bases; nucleotides outside the gene matches: 5. Germline V gene data show CDR1 as SQVTM and CDR2 as ANQGSEA. The CDR3 DNA is TGCAGCGTCCGGACAGGCGTCAATGAGCAGTTCTTC. It specifies CSVRTGVNEQFF.

The J gene is TRBJ1-2, the V gene TRBV15, with D possibly matching TRBD1 (5 bases). Germline values: CDR1 LNHNV, CDR2 YYDKDF (reference sequence). The CDR3 runs to 14 residues. The V gene lost 6 bases and the J gene lost 3 bases, with 14 bases spanning the gap. Here the CDR3 reads CATSRRRDDYGYTF. The CDR3 DNA follows: TGTGCCACCAGTCGAAGAAGGGACGACTATGGCTACACCTTC.

The V gene is TRBV9, the J gene TRBJ2-7, with D unclear. Germline CDR1 reads SGDLS; CDR2 reads YYNGEE. V was trimmed by 3 bases and J by 7 bases, leaving 11 bases between them. The CDR3 length is 12 residues. DNA of the CDR3: TGTGCCAGCAGCGCCTCCCTGGGGGAGCAGTACTTC. Residues: CASSASLGEQYF.

V is TRBV10-3 and J is TRBJ1-5; D remains unclear. Germline assignment: CDR1 ENHRY and CDR2 SYGVKD. Between the trimmed V and J ends, which lost 4 bases and 6 bases, there was a span of 10 bases. The CDR3 is made up of 13 amino acids. CDR3 in DNA: TGTGCCATCAGTGGGATACTCGGTCAGCCCCAGCATTTT. Protein product: CAISGILGQPQHF.

A note on this clone: Other nucleotide sequences in the sample specify the same CDR3. The chain carries TRBV30 and TRBJ2-3; D possibly matches TRBD1 or TRBD2 (6 bases each). Germline values: CDR1 GTSNPN, CDR2 SVGIG (reference sequence). This CDR3 comprises 16 residues. V lost 2 bases and J 11 bases, leaving 26 bases between the germline ends. The CDR3 bases are TGTGCCTGGAGTACCAAGGGACAACGGGGGTTGCACAGGCAGTATTTT. Its protein product is CAWSTKGQRGLHRQYF. Based on the CDR3 plus reference TRBV30 and TRBJ2-3, the full variable domain is SQTIHQWPATLVQPVGSPLSLECTVEGTSNPNLYWYRQAAGRGLQLLFYSVGIGQISSEVPQNLSASRPQDRQFILSSKKLLLSDSGFYLCAWSTKGQRGLHRQYFGPGTRLTVL.

V gene TRBV18 combines with J gene TRBJ2-7; D may be TRBD1 or TRBD2 (5 bases each). The CDR3 loop spans 14 amino acids. Germline V gene data show CDR1 as KGHSH and CDR2 as LQKENI. V lost 3 bases to trimming and J lost 3 bases, with 12 bases between them. CDR3 sequence reads: CASSPLRGGYEQYF. CDR3 bases: TGTGCCAGCTCACCGCTGAGGGGCGGCTACGAGCAGTACTTC.

The chain combines TRBV7-2 with TRBJ1-5; weak D call: TRBD1 (5 bases). Trimming took off 1 base at V and 6 bases at J, with 13 bases between the two ends. Germline V gene lookup returns CDR1 SGHTA and CDR2 FQGNSA. The CDR3 covers 15 residues. The DNA for the CDR3 is TGTGCCAGCAGCTTAGAGTTGGGGCTAGGTCAGCCCCAGCATTTT. Translation: CASSLELGLGQPQHF.